The T cell receptor beta chain described here comes from a study of blood T cell repertoires in COVID-19 (dated by TCRdb to about 2020). Notes on the research overall: The collaborator samples originated in the United States, Italy and Spain and spanned the acute and convalescent phases of COVID-19. The material from the prospective study consisted of cDNA or gDNA derived from T cells, B-cell-depleted T cells, or PBMCs. Deeply sampled blood TCRbeta repertoires from subjects exposed to, actively infected with, or recovered from COVID-19 were included in the dataset. The repertoires were made available in a free public database intended to serve as a resource for research on the immune response to SARS-CoV-2. The samples were drawn from two sources: the first 160 participants of the ongoing ImmuneRACE study, and approximately 1,300 subjects contributed by 6 global collaborators. Sample metadata almost always included a de-identified subject ID, COVID-19 status, age in years and sex. Where available, HLA class I and class II types were obtained from metadata supplied by the sample provider rather than from assay-based typing. What the research found in general, with its limitations: The amount of clinical and demographic metadata varied by source and participant and was provided uncurated.

TCRbeta CDR3 regions were amplified from genomic DNA using the immunoSEQ Assay, a bias-controlled multiplex PCR. The paper's data handling went like this. The number of nucleated cells in each sample was estimated from the amplification of reference gene primers within the assay. To quantify the absolute abundance of each unique TCRbeta CDR3 rearrangement, sequence reads were collapsed and filtered. For each sample, productive Simpson clonality was calculated as the square root of Simpson's diversity index across productive rearrangements. Sourced from immuneACCESS, this table was stored by TCRdb with only in-frame sequences that have V and J called. A share of the clones is absent; for the studies checked, an unresolved V gene accounts for under half, and the remainder has no known explanation. The V and J calls and clone size are taken from that table; D and trimming were inferred from the DNA. The sample includes about 200,000 clones, with roughly 84% observed a single time. The ten top clones hold around 7% of the sample.

Taken from cysteine to phenylalanine, the CDR3 has 16 residues. Only CDR3 DNA is held: 48 bases, read in frame from base 1. Compared with germline, V lacks 4 bases and J lacks 0 bases; bases without a gene match: 4. Reading the germline V gene (reference sequence) gives CDR1 LGHDT and CDR2 YNNKEL. Participants in the prospective study were aged roughly 18 to 100 years, lived in about two dozen United States geographic areas, and enrolled through a virtual design. In the prospective study, participants were assigned to cohorts based on the clinical history participants reported in a screening survey and a study questionnaire. Recovered participants in ImmuneRACE Cohort 3 were defined as having two consecutive negative NP/OP PCR tests, clearance from a healthcare professional, or resolution of symptoms. Mobile phlebotomists in the prospective study collected whole blood, serum and a nasopharyngeal or oropharyngeal swab from every participant. Over an approximately two-month period, participants in the prospective study had the option of providing additional blood draws and questionnaires. Before DNA extraction, blood samples from the prospective study were shipped at room temperature or frozen.

Worth noting for this clone: Its recognized antigen is unknown. Within one base of it there is no much larger clone, and no base qualities were kept.

The TCR originated in a middle-aged man who had recovered from COVID-19. The specimen sequenced was PBMCs or T cells enriched from blood (not recorded which). The rearrangement combines TRBV3-1 (or the pseudogene TRBV3-2) with TRBJ1-5; 9 nucleotides in the junction match TRBD1. The bases are TGTGCCAGCAGCCGCGGGACAGGGAATAGCAATCAGCCCCAGCATTTT. Translated, this is CASSRGTGNSNQPQHF.